The clone carrying this TCR beta chain has a handful of counts. The antigen is unknown. The sample belongs to a study of blood T cells in healthy people across ages. A second roughly 6 to 11 cycle PCR used barcoded and J-beta primers. MiXCR, applied by TCRdb to the 5' RACE reads, yields one record per CDR3 protein. The sample consists of 1.5 million or so distinct CDR3 sequences, 35% to 45% of them appearing once. V lost 3 bases, J lost 0 bases, and 12 bases lay in between. This CDR3 comprises 16 residues. Germline loops: CDR1 SGHTA, CDR2 FQGNSA. Study-level findings and limits: Per-million-T-cell TCR beta diversity fell roughly linearly with age.

The receptor was derived from a woman between 18 and 30 years old in good health. The J gene is TRBJ2-4, the V gene TRBV7-2, with D maybe TRBD1 (5 bases). The specimen sequenced was blood. The CDR3: CASSLQGQLAKNIQYF. CDR3 nucleotides: TGTGCCAGCAGCTTGCAGGGCCAACTAGCCAAAAACATTCAGTACTTC. Based on the CDR3 plus reference TRBV7-2 and TRBJ2-4, the full variable domain is GAGVSQSPSNKVTEKGKDVELRCDPISGHTALYWYRQSLGQGLEFLIYFQGNSAPDKSGLPSDRFSAERTGGSVSTLTIQRTQQEDSAVYLCASSLQGQLAKNIQYFGAGTRLSVL.